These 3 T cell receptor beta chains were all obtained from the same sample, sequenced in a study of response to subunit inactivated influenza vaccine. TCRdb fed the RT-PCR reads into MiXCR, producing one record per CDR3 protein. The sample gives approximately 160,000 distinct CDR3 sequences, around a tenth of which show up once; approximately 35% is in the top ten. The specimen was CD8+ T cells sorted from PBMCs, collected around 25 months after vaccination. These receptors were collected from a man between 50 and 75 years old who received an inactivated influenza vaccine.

DNA of the CDR3: TGTGCCAGCAGTCCACGTACTCGGACAGGTACCCAAGAGACCCAGTACTTC. It yields the protein CASSPRTRTGTQETQYF. The rearrangement links TRBV28 to TRBJ2-5; 7 positions match TRBD1. V lost 5 bases to trimming and J lost 1 base; unmatched junction nucleotides: 13. Germline loops: CDR1 MDHEN, CDR2 SYDVKM. The CDR3 contains 17 residues. Full variable domain (outside the CDR3, taken from reference TRBV28 and TRBJ2-5): DVKVTQSSRYLVKRTGEKVFLECVQDMDHENMFWYRQDPGLGLRLIYFSYDVKMKEKGDIPEGYSVSREKKERFSLILESASTNQTSMYLCASSPRTRTGTQETQYFGPGTRLLVL.

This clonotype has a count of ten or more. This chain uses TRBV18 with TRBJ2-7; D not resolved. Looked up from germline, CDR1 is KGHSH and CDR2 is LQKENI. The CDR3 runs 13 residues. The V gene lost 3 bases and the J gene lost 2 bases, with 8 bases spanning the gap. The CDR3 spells CASSPRRTYEQYF. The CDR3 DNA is TGTGCCAGCTCACCCAGACGGACCTACGAGCAGTACTTC.

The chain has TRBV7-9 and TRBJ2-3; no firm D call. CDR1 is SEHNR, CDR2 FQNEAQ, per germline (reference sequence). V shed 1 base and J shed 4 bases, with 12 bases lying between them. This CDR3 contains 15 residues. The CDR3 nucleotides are TGTGCCAGCAGCTTAGATACAGCGTTTGCAGATACGCAGTATTTT. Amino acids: CASSLDTAFADTQYF.